The 29 T cell receptor beta chains listed next were all sequenced from one sample in a study of cytomegalovirus exposure and HLA in healthy donors. The PCR used 60 Vbeta and 13 Jbeta primers. This table comes from immunoSEQ multiplex PCR, and its TCRdb copy is limited to in-frame clones, with some not included. The table records 150,000 to 200,000 clones, about 79% of them present only once. Sample: PBMCs. Receptors were obtained from a woman aged 45-65 years in good health and CMV-seropositive.

The J gene is TRBJ2-3, the V gene TRBV4-1; no firm D call. Germline values: CDR1 MGHRA, CDR2 YSYEKL. This CDR3 is 10 amino acids long. V was clipped by 9 bases and J by 2 bases, with 3 bases between them. This chain's CDR3 is CASYTDTQYF. Written as DNA, the CDR3 is TGCGCCAGTTACACAGATACGCAGTATTTT.

The genes are TRBV28 and TRBJ1-5; TRBD1 matches 7 bases. V lost 5 bases to trimming and J lost 4 bases; unmatched junction nucleotides: 11. The V gene's germline CDR1 is MDHEN and CDR2 SYDVKM. This CDR3 has 16 amino acids. The CDR3 loop is CASSPPGQRINQPQHF. In DNA, the CDR3 is TGTGCCAGCAGTCCACCGGGACAGAGAATTAATCAGCCCCAGCATTTT.

The CDR3 reads CASSITKRGYTF. For the CDR3, the DNA is TGTGCCAGCAGCATAACCAAGCGGGGCTACACCTTC. The rearrangement links TRBV28 to TRBJ1-2, with unresolved D. The CDR3 contains 12 residues. Trimming left V 6 bases short and J 8 bases short, with 13 bases between. Germline assignment: CDR1 MDHEN and CDR2 SYDVKM.

As regards this clone: This sample includes further DNA sequences coding for the same CDR3. This chain joins TRBV10-2 and TRBJ1-5; 7 positions match TRBD1. This CDR3 is 13 amino acids long. V shed 6 bases, J shed 2 bases, and the junction held 1 base outside the gene matches. Per germline, CDR1 WSHSY and CDR2 SAAADI. CDR3 in amino acids: CASRGTGNQPQHF. CDR3 sequence (DNA): TGCGCCAGCAGAGGGACAGGCAATCAGCCCCAGCATTTT.

The chain uses TRBV29-1 and TRBJ2-7; 10 nucleotides align to TRBD1. This CDR3 region has 13 residues. J lost 5 bases, V lost 4 bases, and 5 bases had no gene match. Per germline, CDR1 SQVTM and CDR2 ANQGSEA. CDR3 DNA sequence: TGCAGCGTTGTTGGACAGGGGGGGAACGAGCAGTACTTC. This codes for CSVVGQGGNEQYF.

V is TRBV4-1 and J is TRBJ2-5, with 7 bases matching TRBD2. With V trimmed by 0 bases and J by 4 bases, 8 bases remained unmatched. This CDR3 has 16 amino acids. Per germline, CDR1 MGHRA and CDR2 YSYEKL. The CDR3 coding sequence is TGCGCCAGCAGCCAAGAGGGGGGGGGAGGAGGAGAGACCCAGTACTTC. Amino acids: CASSQEGGGGGETQYF.

This chain links TRBV5-6 with TRBJ2-1, with TRBD1 identical over 8 bases. CDR1 is SGHDT and CDR2 is YYEEEE in the germline V gene. The ends lost 3 bases at V and 8 bases at J; junction bases unmatched: 1. The CDR3 is made up of 12 amino acids. CDR3 residues: CASSSQGDEQFF. CDR3 coding DNA: TGTGCCAGCAGCTCACAGGGGGATGAGCAGTTCTTC. Complete variable domain (other parts from reference TRBV5-6 and TRBJ2-1): DAGVTQSPTHLIKTRGQQVTLRCSPKSGHDTVSWYQQALGQGPQFIFQYYEEEERQRGNFPDRFSGHQFPNYSSELNVNALLLGDSALYLCASSSQGDEQFFGPGTRLTVL.

The chain carries TRBV19 and TRBJ1-1; tentative D call: TRBD1 (6 bases). Trimming pared 6 bases from V and 9 bases from J, leaving 23 bases between. Looked up from germline, CDR1 is LNHDA and CDR2 is SQIVND (reference sequence). CDR3 size: 15 residues. The CDR3 is CASRPTGSGLYKAFF. The CDR3 bases are TGTGCCAGTAGGCCAACAGGGTCCGGTTTGTATAAAGCTTTCTTT.

This clone was seen once. The chain joins TRBV30 to TRBJ2-7; 9 bases match TRBD2. CDR3 length: 14 amino acids. Per germline, CDR1 GTSNPN and CDR2 SVGIG (reference sequence). Germline trimming cut 3 bases from V and 4 bases from J; bases unmatched to any gene: 7. CDR3 sequence: CAWRRAGGGYEQYF. The CDR3 region has the DNA TGTGCCTGGAGGAGAGCGGGGGGTGGTTACGAGCAGTACTTC. Using reference TRBV30 and TRBJ2-7 for the parts outside the CDR3, the full variable domain is SQTIHQWPATLVQPVGSPLSLECTVEGTSNPNLYWYRQAAGRGLQLLFYSVGIGQISSEVPQNLSASRPQDRQFILSSKKLLLSDSGFYLCAWRRAGGGYEQYFGPGTRLTVT.

Of note for this clone: Other nucleotide sequences from this sample produce the same CDR3. The chain is built from TRBV5-6 and TRBJ2-7; D gene ambiguous. The CDR3 has 12 residues. The germline CDR1 and CDR2 sequences are SGHDT and YYEEEE. The germline V and J ends were trimmed by 4 bases and 4 bases, with 9 bases remaining between them. In nucleotides, the CDR3 is TGTGCCAGCAGCCTCGGAGAATACGAGCAGTACTTC. Translating gives CASSLGEYEQYF.

This clone was counted only a few times. This chain links TRBV2 with TRBJ1-1; D possibly corresponds to TRBD1 (5 bases). Germline CDR1 reads SNHLY; CDR2 reads FYNNEI. Trimming took off 3 bases at V and 5 bases at J, with 13 bases between the two ends. The CDR3 loop spans 14 amino acids. CDR3 in amino acids: CASSEVGATTEAFF. In DNA, the CDR3 is TGTGCCAGCAGTGAGGTAGGGGCGACGACTGAAGCTTTCTTT.

This clone was seen a few times. The V call is TRBV28, the J call TRBJ2-1, with D possibly being TRBD2 (7 bases). Trimming took 4 bases from V and 7 from J, leaving 17 bases between them. The CDR3 has 15 residues. Germline CDR1 is MDHEN and CDR2 is SYDVKM. The CDR3 DNA reads TGTGCCAGCAGTTACCTAGGGGGGGGTTGGAATGAGCAGTTCTTC. Translating gives CASSYLGGGWNEQFF. Full variable domain (outside the CDR3, taken from reference TRBV28 and TRBJ2-1): DVKVTQSSRYLVKRTGEKVFLECVQDMDHENMFWYRQDPGLGLRLIYFSYDVKMKEKGDIPEGYSVSREKKERFSLILESASTNQTSMYLCASSYLGGGWNEQFFGPGTRLTVL.

This CDR3 reads CASSFRQGRETQYF. The CDR3 region has the DNA TGTGCCAGCAGCTTTCGACAGGGCCGAGAGACCCAGTACTTC. This chain uses TRBV7-2 with TRBJ2-5, with 7 positions matching TRBD1. The CDR3 consists of 14 residues. Germline CDR1 reads SGHTA; CDR2 reads FQGNSA. V trimming: 3 bases; J trimming: 4 bases; junction bases outside the gene matches: 5.

This clone appeared a few times. The genes are TRBV5-5 and TRBJ2-1; 7 bases map to TRBD1. The CDR3 sequence is 14 residues long. CDR1 and CDR2 from the germline V gene are SGHKS and YYEKEE (reference sequence). Losses at the gene ends were 2 bases for V and 3 bases for J; bases not matched to a gene: 2. The CDR3 coding sequence is TGTGCCAGCAGCTTTGGGACAGTCTACAATGAGCAGTTCTTC. Residues: CASSFGTVYNEQFF.

The chain couples TRBV29-1 to TRBJ2-5; 12 bases line up with TRBD1. The J call may be mistaken, given a closer DNA end match to TRBJ2-7. This CDR3 spans 14 amino acids. Germline CDR1 is SQVTM and CDR2 is ANQGSEA. This CDR3 reads CSVGGDRGLYEQYF. The CDR3 region has the DNA TGCAGCGTTGGGGGGGACAGGGGGCTATACGAGCAGTACTTC.

This sequence joins TRBV2 and TRBJ2-7, with D perhaps TRBD1 (5 bases). V was clipped by 3 bases and J by 0 bases, with 12 bases between them. The CDR3 sequence is 15 residues long. The germline V gene encodes CDR1 SNHLY and CDR2 FYNNEI. Written as DNA, the CDR3 is TGTGCCAGCAGTGACGACCCCAGGGACTCCTACGAGCAGTACTTC. Translation gives CASSDDPRDSYEQYF. Together with reference TRBV2 and TRBJ2-7, the CDR3 gives the full variable domain: EPEVTQTPSHQVTQMGQEVILRCVPISNHLYFYWYRQILGQKVEFLVSFYNNEISEKSEIFDDQFSVERPDGSNFTLKIRSTKLEDSAMYFCASSDDPRDSYEQYFGPGTRLTVT.

V and J are TRBV6-1 and TRBJ1-1; 7 nucleotides line up with TRBD1. Germline V gene sequence: CDR1 MNHNS, CDR2 SASEGT. The CDR3 is 13 amino acids. Trimming cost V 4 bases and J 10 bases; bases outside gene matches: 9. CDR3: CASSVTDRSVAFF. In DNA, the CDR3 is TGTGCCAGCAGTGTAACGGACAGGTCGGTAGCTTTCTTT.

The V call is TRBV18, the J call TRBJ1-4; maybe TRBD1 (5 bases). The CDR3 is 14 residues long. CDR1 KGHSH and CDR2 LQKENI come from the germline V gene. Trimming took 3 bases from V and 8 from J, leaving 13 bases between them. In nucleotides, the CDR3 is TGTGCCAGCTCACCGCAGGGTCTTTGGGAAAAACTGTTTTTT. This codes for CASSPQGLWEKLFF.

This chain connects TRBV2 to TRBJ2-5; D ambiguous. The CDR3 spans 14 residues. The germline V and J ends were trimmed by 4 bases and 1 base, with 10 bases remaining between them. CDR1 and CDR2 from the germline V gene are SNHLY and FYNNEI. This CDR3 is CASSALLPQETQYF. The CDR3 DNA sequence: TGTGCCAGCAGTGCCCTGCTACCCCAAGAGACCCAGTACTTC.

This chain links TRBV18 with TRBJ1-1; a possible D gene is TRBD1 (6 bases). The CDR3 loop spans 15 amino acids. Germline V gene data show CDR1 as KGHSH and CDR2 as LQKENI. Trimming removed 3 bases from V and 2 bases from J, with 13 bases in between. The CDR3 reads CASSPMQGHNTEAFF. In nucleotides, the CDR3 is TGTGCCAGCTCACCGATGCAGGGGCATAACACTGAAGCTTTCTTT.

This chain uses TRBV2 with TRBJ1-6; 7 bases are a match to TRBD1. Losses at the gene ends were 6 bases for V and 3 bases for J; bases not matched to a gene: 5. The CDR3 length is 15 residues. CDR1 and CDR2 from the germline V gene are SNHLY and FYNNEI. CDR3 region: CASREGQIYNSPLHF. As DNA, the CDR3 is TGTGCCAGCAGGGAGGGACAGATCTATAATTCACCCCTCCACTTT. Combining the CDR3 with reference TRBV2 and TRBJ1-6 gives the whole variable domain EPEVTQTPSHQVTQMGQEVILRCVPISNHLYFYWYRQILGQKVEFLVSFYNNEISEKSEIFDDQFSVERPDGSNFTLKIRSTKLEDSAMYFCASREGQIYNSPLHFGNGTRLTVT.

This chain joins TRBV27 and TRBJ2-7, with 11 nucleotides matching TRBD2. The CDR3 covers 13 residues. Trimming cost V 8 bases and J 4 bases; bases outside gene matches: 4. Germline V gene lookup returns CDR1 MNHEY and CDR2 SMNVEV (reference sequence). DNA of the CDR3: TGTGCCAGCCGACTAGCGGGGAGGTACGAGCAGTACTTC. As protein: CASRLAGRYEQYF.

The V gene is TRBV2, the J gene TRBJ1-2; TRBD1 matches at 9 bases. V gave up 8 bases and J gave up 4 bases; unmatched junction bases: 2. This CDR3 contains 12 residues. The germline V gene has CDR1 SNHLY and CDR2 FYNNEI. The DNA of the CDR3 is TGTGCCAGCGGGGGACAGGGCTATGGCTACACCTTC. Encoded protein: CASGGQGYGYTF.

V gene TRBV4-1 combines with J gene TRBJ2-1; 9 positions match TRBD2. Germline lookup yields CDR1 MGHRA and CDR2 YSYEKL. The CDR3 is made up of 16 amino acids. V dropped 0 bases and J dropped 6; count of bases not matched to a gene: 6. This CDR3 is CASSQEGTSLANEQFF. The CDR3 DNA is TGCGCCAGCAGCCAAGAGGGGACTAGCCTGGCCAATGAGCAGTTCTTC.

This chain joins TRBV7-9 and TRBJ1-1; 7 bases line up with TRBD1. The germline V gene encodes CDR1 SEHNR and CDR2 FQNEAQ (reference sequence). V lost 4 bases and J lost 0; bases outside the gene matches: 11. The CDR3 extends over 17 amino acids. The CDR3 region has the DNA TGTGCCAGCAGCTCCATAGCCCGACAGGGCTTGAACACTGAAGCTTTCTTT. It is translated as CASSSIARQGLNTEAFF.

For this clone: Germline and junction disagree at one end, which may indicate a read error. The J gene is TRBJ1-2, the V gene TRBV6-1; 8 nucleotides match TRBD1. The CDR3 totals 16 residues. The germline CDR1 and CDR2 sequences are MNHNS and SASEGT. The CDR3 loop reads CASSVTGAGGNGGDTF. In nucleotides, the CDR3 is TGTGCCAGCAGTGTGACAGGGGCTGGTGGTAATGGTGGCGACACCTTC.

This chain uses TRBV6-5 with TRBJ2-1; 10 bases align to TRBD2. This CDR3 has 15 amino acids. The V and J ends lost 6 bases and 8 bases, in that order; junction bases with no gene match: 10. Germline V gives CDR1 MNHEY, CDR2 SVGAGI. Here the CDR3 reads CASSDQRGGLYEQFF. Written as DNA, the CDR3 is TGTGCCAGCAGCGACCAGCGGGGGGGCTTGTATGAGCAGTTCTTC.

This clone appeared a few times. This chain connects TRBV15 to TRBJ2-3, with D tentatively TRBD2 (5 bases). This CDR3 spans 16 amino acids. Germline V gene lookup returns CDR1 LNHNV and CDR2 YYDKDF (reference sequence). V was trimmed by 1 base and J by 2 bases, leaving 13 bases between them. For the CDR3, the DNA is TGTGCCACCAGCAGAGGAACTAGTTCTCTCACAGATACGCAGTATTTT. Translated: CATSRGTSSLTDTQYF.

This clone was recorded only once. The J gene is TRBJ1-3, the V gene TRBV6-6; D uncertain. The CDR3 length is 15 residues. The germline V and J ends were trimmed by 0 bases and 3 bases, with 9 bases remaining between them. Germline V gene lookup returns CDR1 MNHNY and CDR2 SVGAGI (reference sequence). CDR3 in amino acids: CASSYSTGSGNTIYF. For the CDR3, the DNA is TGTGCCAGCAGTTACTCGACGGGTAGTGGAAACACCATATATTTT.